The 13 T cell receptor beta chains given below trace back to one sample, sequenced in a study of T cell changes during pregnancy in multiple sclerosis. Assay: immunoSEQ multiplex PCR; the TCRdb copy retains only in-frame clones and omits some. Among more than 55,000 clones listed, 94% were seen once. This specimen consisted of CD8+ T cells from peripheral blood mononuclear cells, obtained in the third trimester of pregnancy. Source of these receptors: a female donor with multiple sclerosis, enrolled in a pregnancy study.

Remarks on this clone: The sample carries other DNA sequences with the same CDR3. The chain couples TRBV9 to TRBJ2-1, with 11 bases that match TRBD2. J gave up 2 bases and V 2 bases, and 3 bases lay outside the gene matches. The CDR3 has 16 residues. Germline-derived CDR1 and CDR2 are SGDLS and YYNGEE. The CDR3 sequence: CASSVVLAGAYNEQFF. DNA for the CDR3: TGTGCCAGCAGCGTCGTACTAGCGGGGGCCTACAATGAGCAGTTCTTC.

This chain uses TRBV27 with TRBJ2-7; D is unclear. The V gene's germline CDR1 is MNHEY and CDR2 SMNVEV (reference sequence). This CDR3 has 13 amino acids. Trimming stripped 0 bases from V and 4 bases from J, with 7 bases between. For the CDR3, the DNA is TGTGCCAGCAGTTTATCGGCCGCATACGAGCAGTACTTC. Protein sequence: CASSLSAAYEQYF.

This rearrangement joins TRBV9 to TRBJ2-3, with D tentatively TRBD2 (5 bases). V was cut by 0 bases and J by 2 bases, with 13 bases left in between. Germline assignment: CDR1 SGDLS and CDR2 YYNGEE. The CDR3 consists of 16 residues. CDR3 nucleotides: TGTGCCAGCAGCGTAGAGAGGGATGGCTACACAGATACGCAGTATTTT. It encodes CASSVERDGYTDTQYF.

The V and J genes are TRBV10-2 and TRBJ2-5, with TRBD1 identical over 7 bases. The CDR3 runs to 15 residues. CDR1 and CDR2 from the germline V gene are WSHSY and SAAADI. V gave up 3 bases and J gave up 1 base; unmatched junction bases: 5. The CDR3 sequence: CASSEGGGLQETQYF. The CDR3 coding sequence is TGCGCCAGCAGTGAAGGGGGCGGCCTCCAAGAGACCCAGTACTTC.

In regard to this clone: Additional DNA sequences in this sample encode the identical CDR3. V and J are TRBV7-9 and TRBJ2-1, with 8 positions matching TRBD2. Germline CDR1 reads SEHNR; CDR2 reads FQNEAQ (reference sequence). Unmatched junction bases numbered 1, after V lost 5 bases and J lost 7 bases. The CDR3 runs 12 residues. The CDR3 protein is CASSRGGNEQFF. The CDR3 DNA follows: TGTGCCAGCAGCCGCGGGGGGAATGAGCAGTTCTTC.

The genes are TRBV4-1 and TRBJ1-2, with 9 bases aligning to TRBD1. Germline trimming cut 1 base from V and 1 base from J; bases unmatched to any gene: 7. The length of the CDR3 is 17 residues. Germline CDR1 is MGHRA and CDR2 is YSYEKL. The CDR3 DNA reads TGCGCCAGCAGCCAAGGCCCCGGGACAGGGAGTAACTATGGCTACACCTTC. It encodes CASSQGPGTGSNYGYTF.

The chain's CDR3 is CASSLAGPSYNEQFF. CDR3 in DNA: TGCGCCAGCAGCTTGGCCGGTCCTTCTTACAATGAGCAGTTCTTC. The chain is built from TRBV5-1 and TRBJ2-1, with D uncertain. V gave up 0 bases and J gave up 4 bases, with 11 bases separating them. The CDR3 spans 15 residues. Germline V gives CDR1 SGHRS, CDR2 YFSETQ.

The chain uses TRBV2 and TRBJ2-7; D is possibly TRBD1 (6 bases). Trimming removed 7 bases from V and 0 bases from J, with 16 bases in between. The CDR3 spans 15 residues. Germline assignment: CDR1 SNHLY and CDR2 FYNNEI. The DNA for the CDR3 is TGTGCCAGCACCTCGACTCAGGGGCCCTCCTACGAGCAGTACTTC. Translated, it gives CASTSTQGPSYEQYF.

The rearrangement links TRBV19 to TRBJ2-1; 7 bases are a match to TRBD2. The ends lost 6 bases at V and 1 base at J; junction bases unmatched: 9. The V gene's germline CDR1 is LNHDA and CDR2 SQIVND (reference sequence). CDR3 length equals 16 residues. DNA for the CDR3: TGTGCCAGTAGGGCGGGGAGCGGGGAATCCTACAATGAGCAGTTCTTC. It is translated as CASRAGSGESYNEQFF. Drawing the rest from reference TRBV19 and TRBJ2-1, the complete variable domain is DGGITQSPKYLFRKEGQNVTLSCEQNLNHDAMYWYRQDPGQGLRLIYYSQIVNDFQKGDIAEGYSVSREKKESFPLTVTSAQKNPTAFYLCASRAGSGESYNEQFFGPGTRLTVL.

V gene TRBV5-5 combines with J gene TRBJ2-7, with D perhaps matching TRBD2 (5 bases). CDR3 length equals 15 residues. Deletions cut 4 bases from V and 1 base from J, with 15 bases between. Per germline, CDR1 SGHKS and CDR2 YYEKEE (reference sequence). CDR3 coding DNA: TGTGCCAGCAGCCTGGGAGATACCGGTTCCTACGAGCAGTACTTC. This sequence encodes CASSLGDTGSYEQYF.

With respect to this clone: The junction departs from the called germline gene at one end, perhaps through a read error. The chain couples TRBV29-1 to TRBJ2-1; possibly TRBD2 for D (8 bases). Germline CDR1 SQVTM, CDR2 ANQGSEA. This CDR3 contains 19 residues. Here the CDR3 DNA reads TGCAGCGCTGAATCGACAGGGCTTCCCCAAGAAACGGGACTAGGGGGTGGGTTCTTC. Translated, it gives CSAESTGLPQETGLGGGFF.

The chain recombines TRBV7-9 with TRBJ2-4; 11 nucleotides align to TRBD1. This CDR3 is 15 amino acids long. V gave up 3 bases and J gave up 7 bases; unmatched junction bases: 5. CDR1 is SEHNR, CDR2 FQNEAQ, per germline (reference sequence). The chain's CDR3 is CASSLPGTGGNIQYF. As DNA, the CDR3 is TGTGCCAGCAGCTTGCCCGGGACAGGGGGGAACATTCAGTACTTC.

The CDR3 reads CAISGQQGPIYEQYF. The CDR3 DNA follows: TGTGCCATCAGTGGACAACAGGGACCAATTTACGAGCAGTACTTC. The chain is built from TRBV10-3 and TRBJ2-7; D perhaps matches TRBD1 (6 bases). CDR1 and CDR2 from the germline V gene are ENHRY and SYGVKD. Between the trimmed V and J ends, which lost 4 bases and 4 bases, there was a span of 17 bases. The CDR3 sequence is 15 residues long.